What follows are 32 T cell receptor beta chains derived from one specimen sequenced in a study of CD4 T cells in relation to SARS-CoV-2 and coronaviruses. Their antigen targets remain unknown. Libraries were prepared by immunoSEQ multiplex PCR; TCRdb keeps only in-frame clonotypes and omits some of them. The data show roughly 41,000 clones, approximately 77% seen once. Sequencing input: naive CD4+ T cells from PBMCs, cultured in vitro. Subset indicated: naive CD4+ T cells isolated by negative enrichment. The receptors here all came from an adult with COVID-19.

V usage is TRBV6-2 or TRBV6-3 and J usage is TRBJ2-3; weak D call: TRBD1 (5 bases). The CDR3 loop spans 14 amino acids. Germline CDR1 MNHEY, CDR2 SVGEGT. Trimming took 4 bases from V and 2 from J, leaving 10 bases between them. CDR3 in DNA: TGTGCCAGCAGTTTCGTGACAGCCACAGATACGCAGTATTTT. Protein sequence: CASSFVTATDTQYF.

The gene calls are TRBV7-9 and TRBJ1-4, with D possibly TRBD1 on 5 matching bases. V was cut by 1 base and J by 8 bases, with 11 bases left in between. Germline values: CDR1 SEHNR, CDR2 FQNEAQ (reference sequence). The CDR3 loop spans 14 amino acids. This CDR3 is CASSLVGVGEKLFF. CDR3 nucleotides: TGTGCCAGCAGCTTAGTAGGGGTTGGAGAAAAACTGTTTTTT.

The rearrangement joins TRBV28 to TRBJ1-1; a weak D match, TRBD1 (6 bases). CDR3 size: 14 residues. The germline gives CDR1 MDHEN, CDR2 SYDVKM. V was clipped by 10 bases and J by 1 base, with 16 bases between them. CDR3 sequence (DNA): TGTGCCACAGGAAGAGGGGGGTCGAACACTGAAGCTTTCTTT. Protein: CATGRGGSNTEAFF.

This chain connects TRBV10-2 to TRBJ1-1, with no clear D. The germline V gene encodes CDR1 WSHSY and CDR2 SAAADI. The CDR3 length is 14 residues. Between the trimmed V and J ends, which lost 3 bases and 2 bases, there was a span of 10 bases. The CDR3 nucleotides read TGCGCCAGCAGTGAACGGTACTCAAACACTGAAGCTTTCTTT. Its translation is CASSERYSNTEAFF.

V usage is TRBV28 and J usage is TRBJ1-2; 10 bases match TRBD1. This CDR3 has 15 amino acids. Germline CDR1 is MDHEN and CDR2 is SYDVKM. J lost 2 bases, V lost 2 bases, and 2 bases had no gene match. The chain's CDR3 is CASSLQGQGNYGYTF. In nucleotides, the CDR3 is TGTGCCAGCAGTTTACAGGGACAGGGGAACTATGGCTACACCTTC.

The gene calls are TRBV7-6 and TRBJ2-5; 7 bases agree with TRBD2. V lost 1 base to trimming and J lost 3 bases; unmatched junction nucleotides: 5. This CDR3 spans 15 amino acids. Germline V lookup: CDR1 SGHVS, CDR2 FNYEAQ. The CDR3 region has the DNA TGTGCCAGCAGCTTAGTCTCTGGGACTAAAGAGACCCAGTACTTC. Its translation is CASSLVSGTKETQYF.

This rearrangement joins TRBV4-2 to TRBJ2-2; 7 nucleotides agree with TRBD2. V was pared by 3 bases and J by 2 bases, with 3 bases of the junction left unmatched. CDR1 LGHNA and CDR2 YNFKEQ come from the germline V gene. The CDR3 sequence is 15 residues long. The CDR3 loop is CASSQTSRNTGELFF. The CDR3 bases are TGTGCCAGCAGCCAGACTAGCCGCAACACCGGGGAGCTGTTTTTT.

This CDR3 reads CASSLVPSIGDTQYF. CDR3 DNA: TGCGCCAGCAGCTTGGTGCCCTCTATCGGAGATACGCAGTATTTT. This chain links TRBV5-1 with TRBJ2-3, with unresolved D. This CDR3 has 15 residues. The germline gives CDR1 SGHRS, CDR2 YFSETQ. Between the trimmed V and J ends, which lost 0 bases and 5 bases, there was a span of 13 bases.

The chain combines TRBV11-2 with TRBJ2-3; unclear D gene. Between the trimmed V and J ends, which lost 3 bases and 6 bases, there was a span of 19 bases. Per germline, CDR1 SGHAT and CDR2 FQNNGV. This CDR3 comprises 16 residues. The CDR3 sequence is CASSFFSTASADTQYF. CDR3 bases: TGTGCCAGCAGCTTTTTTTCAACGGCCTCCGCGGATACGCAGTATTTT.

J is TRBJ1-4 and V is TRBV5-4, with 8 positions matching TRBD1. The ends lost 5 bases at V and 6 bases at J; junction bases unmatched: 6. The germline V gene encodes CDR1 SGHNT and CDR2 YYREEE (reference sequence). The CDR3 extends over 14 amino acids. CDR3 region: CASSLQGGDEKLFF. Here the CDR3 DNA reads TGTGCCAGCAGTTTACAGGGGGGAGATGAAAAACTGTTTTTT. The entire variable domain, with the rest obtained from reference TRBV5-4 and TRBJ1-4, is as follows: ETGVTQSPTHLIKTRGQQVTLRCSSQSGHNTVSWYQQALGQGPQFIFQYYREEENGRGNFPPRFSGLQFPNYSSELNVNALELDDSALYLCASSLQGGDEKLFFGSGTQLSVL.

This chain connects TRBV4-2 to TRBJ1-1, with TRBD1 as a possible D gene (6 bases). The germline CDR1 and CDR2 sequences are LGHNA and YNFKEQ. CDR3 length: 14 amino acids. Trimming removed 2 bases from V and 1 base from J, with 8 bases in between. The CDR3 coding sequence is TGTGCCAGCAGCCAAAACAGGGAGAACACTGAAGCTTTCTTT. As protein: CASSQNRENTEAFF.

This chain joins TRBV7-8 and TRBJ2-1, with D tentatively TRBD1 (6 bases). Germline CDR1 is SGHVS and CDR2 is FQNEAQ. This CDR3 has 15 amino acids. V was pared by 2 bases and J by 5 bases, with 13 bases between. CDR3 residues: CASSLFSDSNNEQFF. In DNA form, the CDR3 reads TGTGCCAGCAGCTTATTTTCGGACAGTAACAATGAGCAGTTCTTC.

V gene TRBV7-6 combines with J gene TRBJ2-1; D is unclear. Deletions cut 5 bases from V and 5 bases from J, with 16 bases between. The CDR3 sequence is 15 residues long. Germline values: CDR1 SGHVS, CDR2 FNYEAQ. In nucleotides, the CDR3 is TGTGCCAGCAGCATTAGGGCAGGATCAAACAATGAGCAGTTCTTC. Amino acids: CASSIRAGSNNEQFF.

The chain combines TRBV4-3 with TRBJ2-3, with D possibly being TRBD2 (6 bases). Trimming removed 1 base at V and 5 bases at J, with 16 bases between. Germline lookup yields CDR1 LGHNA and CDR2 YSLEER. The CDR3 totals 16 residues. The CDR3 bases are TGCGCCAGCAGCCAAGCCGGAGCGCTGGGGGGAGATACGCAGTATTTT. Its protein is CASSQAGALGGDTQYF.

The rearrangement joins TRBV13 to TRBJ2-7; tentative D call: TRBD1 (6 bases). The V and J ends lost 3 bases and 4 bases respectively, with 16 bases between them. The CDR3 covers 15 residues. Germline V gene data show CDR1 as PRHDT and CDR2 as FYEKMQ (reference sequence). CDR3 protein: CASSFSFVGGYEQYF. CDR3 in DNA: TGTGCCAGCAGCTTTTCGTTCGTAGGGGGTTACGAGCAGTACTTC.

This clone has only a few counts. The rearrangement links TRBV28 to TRBJ1-1; D remains ambiguous. This CDR3 is 15 amino acids long. Germline V gene data show CDR1 as MDHEN and CDR2 as SYDVKM. Trimming shortened V by 5 bases and J by 3 bases, and 16 bases separated the two germline ends. The CDR3 DNA is TGTGCCAGCAGTAGTTTGGTCTGGAGGGACACTGAAGCTTTCTTT. It is translated as CASSSLVWRDTEAFF.

Only one count was recorded for this clone. The genes are TRBV10-3 and TRBJ2-1; D unresolved. The CDR3 contains 11 residues. CDR1 ENHRY and CDR2 SYGVKD come from the germline V gene. V dropped 4 bases and J dropped 11 bases, with 9 bases sitting between them. The CDR3 region has the DNA TGTGCCATCAGTGTTAGCTCCCAGCAGTTCTTC. Translated: CAISVSSQQFF.

This chain connects TRBV19 to TRBJ2-3; D is unclear. V lost 3 bases and J lost 1, with 8 bases in between. Germline values: CDR1 LNHDA, CDR2 SQIVND (reference sequence). This CDR3 region has 14 residues. This CDR3 reads CASSIERGTDTQYF. CDR3 nucleotide sequence: TGTGCCAGTAGTATCGAGCGTGGCACAGATACGCAGTATTTT.

This chain uses TRBV7-9 with TRBJ1-4; the match to TRBD1 covers 9 bases. J was trimmed by 6 bases and V by 3 bases; bases with no gene match: 5. CDR1 and CDR2 (germline): SEHNR, FQNEAQ (reference sequence). The CDR3 is 15 residues long. CDR3 coding DNA: TGTGCCAGCAGCTTTGAAAGGACAGGGGATGAAAAACTGTTTTTT. It is translated as CASSFERTGDEKLFF. Filled out from reference TRBV7-9 and TRBJ1-4, the complete variable domain reads DTGVSQNPRHKITKRGQNVTFRCDPISEHNRLYWYRQTLGQGPEFLTYFQNEAQLEKSRLLSDRFSAERPKGSFSTLEIQRTEQGDSAMYLCASSFERTGDEKLFFGSGTQLSVL.

The gene calls are TRBV5-6 and TRBJ1-1; perhaps TRBD1 as D (5 bases). Looked up from germline, CDR1 is SGHDT and CDR2 is YYEEEE. Trimming took 1 base from V and 1 from J, leaving 17 bases between them. The length of the CDR3 is 17 residues. CDR3 protein: CASSLWGRVVGNTEAFF. As DNA, the CDR3 is TGTGCCAGCAGCTTGTGGGGCCGAGTGGTAGGGAACACTGAAGCTTTCTTT.

The CDR3 DNA sequence: TGTGCCAGCAGCCAAGCGGGAGAGGCAGATACGCAGTATTTT. Translation gives CASSQAGEADTQYF. The chain has TRBV4-2 and TRBJ2-3, with D possibly matching TRBD2 (6 bases). In germline, CDR1 is LGHNA, CDR2 YNFKEQ. Between the trimmed V and J ends, which lost 1 base and 4 bases, there was a span of 9 bases. The CDR3 runs 14 residues.

This clone occurred once. This chain joins TRBV24-1 and TRBJ2-1, with 9 bases matching TRBD1. Germline values: CDR1 KGHDR, CDR2 SFDVKD. The trim removed 6 bases at V and 9 bases at J, leaving 11 bases unmatched. This CDR3 spans 15 amino acids. CDR3 in DNA: TGTGCCACCAGTCTCCGGGACAGGGAGATTTCTGAGCAGTTCTTC. Its protein product is CATSLRDREISEQFF.

In this sample, this clone turned up a few times. The chain joins TRBV18 to TRBJ1-6, with 11 bases that match TRBD1. Trimming removed 4 bases from V and 6 bases from J; junction bases left unmatched: 2. The CDR3 runs 15 residues. CDR1 KGHSH and CDR2 LQKENI come from the germline V gene. DNA for the CDR3: TGTGCCAGCTCACTCGGGACAGGGGGTAATTCACCCCTCCACTTT. Protein product: CASSLGTGGNSPLHF.

The V call is TRBV18, the J call TRBJ2-5; 10 bases match TRBD2. Germline CDR1 and CDR2: KGHSH and LQKENI. The CDR3 totals 15 residues. V trimming: 4 bases; J trimming: 0 bases; junction bases outside the gene matches: 2. The CDR3 is CASSQLAGNQETQYF. Here the CDR3 DNA reads TGTGCCAGCTCACAACTAGCGGGAAACCAAGAGACCCAGTACTTC.

In its sample, this clone was seen once. J is TRBJ2-5 and V is TRBV3-1 (or the pseudogene TRBV3-2), with TRBD1 as a possible D gene (6 bases). Trimming removed 6 bases from V and 2 bases from J, with 10 bases in between. Germline loops: CDR1 LGHDT, CDR2 YNNKEL (reference sequence). The CDR3 runs 13 residues. CDR3 region: CASSRQEQETQYF. DNA for the CDR3: TGTGCCAGCAGTAGACAGGAACAAGAGACCCAGTACTTC.

This sequence joins TRBV3-1 (or the pseudogene TRBV3-2) and TRBJ2-1, with TRBD2 matching over 15 bases. Germline CDR1 LGHDT, CDR2 YNNKEL (reference sequence). The ends lost 6 bases at V and 12 bases at J; junction bases unmatched: 12. This CDR3 comprises 16 residues. The CDR3 nucleotides are TGTGCCAGCAGGGAAGAGGGACTAGCGGGAGGTAGTGGGCAGTTCTTC. This codes for CASREEGLAGGSGQFF.

This chain connects TRBV19 to TRBJ2-7; TRBD2 matches at 7 bases. Germline V gene lookup returns CDR1 LNHDA and CDR2 SQIVND (reference sequence). With 3 bases clipped from V and 1 base from J, the junction kept 3 bases outside the gene matches. CDR3 size: 14 residues. The CDR3 region has the DNA TGTGCCAGTAGTATTCGGCGGGAGTCCTACGAGCAGTACTTC. Translating gives CASSIRRESYEQYF.

In this sample, this clone turned up once. The CDR3 spells CASSLASRVGQETQYF. The CDR3 coding sequence is TGCGCCAGCAGCTTGGCCTCGAGGGTCGGGCAAGAGACCCAGTACTTC. The chain is built from TRBV5-1 and TRBJ2-5, with TRBD2 as a possible D gene (5 bases). The V end lost 0 bases, the J end lost 2 bases, and 14 bases lay between the germline ends. The CDR3 runs to 16 residues. Germline CDR1 and CDR2: SGHRS and YFSETQ.

The chain carries TRBV15 and TRBJ2-7; 8 bases align to TRBD1. Trimming at V came to 0 bases and at J to 4 bases, leaving 5 bases not matched to a gene. This CDR3 region has 15 residues. Germline assignment: CDR1 LNHNV and CDR2 YYDKDF (reference sequence). The CDR3 nucleotides are TGTGCCACCAGCAGAGATCGGACAGGGCTGTACGAGCAGTACTTC. It translates to CATSRDRTGLYEQYF.

This clone was detected only once. The chain joins TRBV7-9 to TRBJ2-3; 12 nucleotides line up with TRBD2. The germline V gene has CDR1 SEHNR and CDR2 FQNEAQ (reference sequence). J gave up 3 bases and V 6 bases, and 7 bases lay outside the gene matches. This CDR3 has 16 residues. The CDR3 sequence: CASRLRLAGVTDTQYF. The CDR3 DNA follows: TGTGCCAGCAGACTCAGACTAGCGGGAGTGACAGATACGCAGTATTTT. Complete variable domain (other parts from reference TRBV7-9 and TRBJ2-3): DTGVSQNPRHKITKRGQNVTFRCDPISEHNRLYWYRQTLGQGPEFLTYFQNEAQLEKSRLLSDRFSAERPKGSFSTLEIQRTEQGDSAMYLCASRLRLAGVTDTQYFGPGTRLTVL.

CDR3 protein: CATSGYQETQYF. CDR3 DNA sequence: TGTGCCACCAGTGGATACCAAGAGACCCAGTACTTC. The J gene is TRBJ2-5, the V gene TRBV24-1; D remains unclear. This CDR3 region has 12 residues. V shed 5 bases and J shed 0 bases, with 3 bases lying between them. Germline lookup yields CDR1 KGHDR and CDR2 SFDVKD.

CDR3 region: CASSFDRVPDTQYF. For the CDR3, the DNA is TGTGCCAGCAGTTTTGACAGGGTCCCAGATACGCAGTATTTT. This chain uses TRBV6-2 or TRBV6-3 with TRBJ2-3; TRBD1 aligns across 7 bases. V dropped 4 bases and J dropped 4; count of bases not matched to a gene: 5. Germline values: CDR1 MNHEY, CDR2 SVGEGT. The CDR3 totals 14 residues.